Given below is one TCR beta chain in context. No cognate antigen has been identified for it. One end of the junction is discordant with germline, which a read error may explain. Including the terminal cysteine and phenylalanine, the CDR3 comprises 15 residues. The only DNA kept is the CDR3, 45 bases in frame from the first base. CDR1 LGHNT and CDR2 FRNRAP are derived from the germline V gene. For repertoire sequencing, TCR beta CDR3 regions were amplified from RNA transcripts. The first round of RT-PCR was done with HTBI primers and the Qiagen OneStep RT-PCR kit, and was followed by a second round of multiplex PCR, then size selection and purification. Libraries were sequenced on an Illumina HiSeq2000 using paired-end 100 bp reads. In the source study's methods: Reads were processed with SOAPnuke, discarding reads with adapters, uncalled bases, mean Phred below 15, or no exact constant-primer or identifier match. COPE v1.2.5 was used to merge high-quality paired reads. Each unique nucleotide sequence was defined as a clonotype, and clonotypes were aligned to IMGT TRB V, D and J references with MiTCR v1.1. The analysis was limited to V-J combinations with a frequency above 0.0001, which together covered over 99% of the repertoires. For each V-J combination, a TCR clonal expansion and chaos score was defined as F50 clonal expansion divided by the chaos observed in the TCRdist matrix. Welch's t-statistics and random forest were used to reduce features to approximately 13 V-J combinations, which were fed into a naive Bayes classifier. The Morisita-Horn index was used to measure how similar the thyroid and blood repertoires were. TCRdb redid the processing of the public reads, applying fastp at Q25 and MiXCR, and retained in-frame beta chains. Entries are consolidated by CDR3 protein sequence, retaining the most common genes and DNA. These V and J calls derive from TCRdb rather than the authors' analysis. The sample contains 650,000 to 800,000 distinct CDR3 sequences, about two fifths of them found a single time. Jointly, the top ten make up around 3.3% of the sample.

The data stem from a study of Graves' ophthalmopathy and Graves' hyperthyroidism (dated by TCRdb to 2016 to 2019). Regarding the research as a whole: Peripheral blood was collected before any treatment was given, at the time of initial diagnosis. TCR beta repertoire signatures were used to distinguish Graves' ophthalmopathy from Graves' hyperthyroidism and to predict progression to ophthalmopathy. In total, 135 blood samples were TCR-sequenced: 43 ophthalmopathy, over 70 hyperthyroidism and about 17 hyperthyroidism-to-ophthalmopathy patients. To explore V-J signatures that separate ophthalmopathy from hyperthyroidism, a discovery set of fewer than 110 patients was enrolled, consisting of about 43 with ophthalmopathy and some 59 with stable hyperthyroidism. An independent validation cohort comprised roughly 20 hyperthyroidism patients and 15 to 17 patients who later progressed from hyperthyroidism to ophthalmopathy. In five or six hyperthyroidism patients, the T-cell repertoire of thyroid tissue was compared with the T-cell repertoire of blood. After sampling, hyperthyroidism patients received methimazole starting at 30 mg daily, and ophthalmopathy patients received high-dose intravenous methylprednisolone.

The paper's findings and limits, for the study overall: In validation, the model predicted ophthalmopathy progression with more than 70% sensitivity and about 77% specificity; approximately 12 predicted patients were CT-confirmed with GO in a median of roughly 6.8 months. Most of the expanded thyroid clonotypes with a frequency above 0.001 were also detected in blood, and it was suggested that the thyroid immune response may be reflected by blood repertoires. In cross-validation, the 13-signature model distinguished ophthalmopathy from stable hyperthyroidism with 85% to 90% sensitivity and roughly 81% specificity, and in the test set the corresponding values were around 78% and 73%. Sample size was not statistically predetermined, and group allocation was not concealed from the investigators.

Patients with ophthalmopathy had moderately to severely active disease, with a Clinical Activity Score of 3 or more, a NOSPECS grade of 4 or more, and a disease duration of less than 3 months. Patients were excluded if they had other autoimmune diseases, uncontrolled infections, pregnancy or lactation. Diagnosis was based on clinical symptoms, serum thyroxine, TRAb, thyroid ultrasound and orbital computed tomography. PBMCs were isolated from 10 ml of fresh peripheral blood by Ficoll-Paque density gradient centrifugation. Trizol reagent was used to extract the total RNA, and its quality was then checked on an Agilent 2100 Bioanalyzer.

The rearrangement joined TRBV12-5 to TRBJ1-3, with the D gene uncertain. The receptor was derived from an adult man with Graves' ophthalmopathy. The sequenced sample consisted of peripheral blood. The DNA sequence reads TGTGCCAGCGCCCATTTCCGGGCTTCTGGAAGCACCATATATTTT. Its coded protein is CASAHFRASGSTIYF.